This T cell receptor (beta chain) stems from a study of T cells expressing NK-cell markers. Each CDR3 protein gets one entry in TCRdb, which reprocessed the 5' RACE reads and gives no DNA. The sample includes 120,000 to 150,000 distinct CDR3 sequences. Germline V gives CDR1 LNHDA, CDR2 SQIVND (reference sequence). The CDR3 contains 14 residues. Sequenced sample: blood T cells: a sorted CD56 or NKG2C T cell subset, CD4+ or CD8+ T cells, or bulk PBMC T cells (not recorded which). The TCR comes from a man younger than 35 in good health. V is TRBV19 and J is TRBJ1-1. This chain's CDR3 is CASSLRGSPTEAFF.